This T cell receptor beta chain was captured in a study of CD8+CD57+ T cells in acquired aplastic anemia. The overall study: When averaged, DNA from sorted CD4+ and CD8+ cells came to 2.5 to 3.5 ug. Healthy donor CD4+ cell samples had a mean of approximately 11 million reads.

Profiling of TCR beta VDJ combinations and CDR3 sequences used genomic DNA as template. TCRdb re-called the reads through MiXCR, storing one row per CDR3 protein. The sample has roughly 160,000 distinct CDR3 sequences; 55% to 75% are singletons. Germline loops: CDR1 SGHTA, CDR2 FQGTGA. The CDR3 contains 15 residues. V shed 5 bases, J shed 6 bases, and the junction held 7 bases outside the gene matches. The chain uses TRBV7-3 and TRBJ2-2, with 9 nucleotides matching TRBD1. The clonotype originates from a human donor in good health. The sequenced sample was sorted CD4+, CD8+, or CD8+CD57+ T cells (not recorded which) from PBMCs. Here the CDR3 reads CASSGTGSGAGELFF. CDR3 in DNA: TGTGCCAGCAGCGGGACAGGGTCGGGGGCCGGGGAGCTGTTTTTT.